A single sample gave rise to the 26 T cell receptor beta chains below, sequenced in a study of blood T cell repertoires in COVID-19. Only in-frame clones appear in the TCRdb table, and some are missing; sequencing was by immunoSEQ multiplex PCR. The sample has tens of thousands of clones; approximately 88% are singletons. The sequenced sample consisted of peripheral blood. The receptors stem from an older woman with COVID-19, enrolled during active disease.

The chain has TRBV3-1 (or the pseudogene TRBV3-2) and TRBJ2-5, with 8 bases identical to TRBD2. Germline CDR1 reads LGHDT; CDR2 reads YNNKEL (reference sequence). The ends lost 4 bases at V and 8 bases at J; junction bases unmatched: 6. This CDR3 is built from 13 residues. The CDR3 reads CASSLSGSETQYF. The CDR3 DNA follows: TGTGCCAGCAGCCTCAGCGGGAGTGAAACCCAGTACTTC.

The chain recombines TRBV10-1 with TRBJ1-1, with TRBD1 matching over 12 bases. After removal of 10 bases from V and 9 bases from J, the junction contained 9 bases not matched to a gene. This CDR3 region has 13 residues. Per germline, CDR1 WNHNN and CDR2 SYGVQD (reference sequence). This chain's CDR3 is CATTSGTGGQAFF. CDR3 nucleotide sequence: TGCGCCACCACCTCCGGGACAGGGGGCCAAGCTTTCTTT.

This chain uses TRBV6-5 with TRBJ2-7; D is unresolved. Germline assignment: CDR1 MNHEY and CDR2 SVGAGI. This CDR3 is 16 amino acids long. The V gene lost 0 bases and the J gene lost 0 bases, with 12 bases spanning the gap. The CDR3 reads CASSYSILWSSYEQYF. The CDR3, as DNA: TGTGCCAGCAGTTACTCGATCTTGTGGAGCTCCTACGAGCAGTACTTC.

The CDR3 DNA follows: TGTGCCAGCAGTTACCCTGCGGAGGGGCACGCGAACACCGGGGAGCTGTTTTTT. It encodes CASSYPAEGHANTGELFF. V is TRBV6-2 or TRBV6-3 and J is TRBJ2-2; D is perhaps TRBD2 (6 bases). Germline CDR1 MNHEY, CDR2 SVGEGT. The CDR3 is 18 residues long. The V end was cut by 2 bases, the J end by 0 bases, with 16 bases between.

This rearrangement joins TRBV7-9 to TRBJ1-2, with 7 bases matching TRBD1. The germline gives CDR1 SEHNR, CDR2 FQNEAQ (reference sequence). J gave up 2 bases and V 5 bases, and 8 bases lay outside the gene matches. The length of the CDR3 is 15 residues. The CDR3 region is CASSRPGTVNYGYTF. CDR3 nucleotide sequence: TGTGCCAGCAGCCGTCCCGGGACAGTCAACTATGGCTACACCTTC.

The CDR3 coding sequence is TGTGCCAGCAGCCAAGACTACACAGGGAATCAGCCCCAGCATTTT. Its protein is CASSQDYTGNQPQHF. The chain links TRBV4-2 to TRBJ1-5; D perhaps matches TRBD1 (6 bases). The V gene's germline CDR1 is LGHNA and CDR2 YNFKEQ. V lost 0 bases, J lost 4 bases, and 10 bases lay in between. The length of the CDR3 is 15 residues.

There are a few counts of this clone. The V and J genes are TRBV5-6 and TRBJ1-5; perhaps TRBD1 as D (6 bases). In germline, CDR1 is SGHDT, CDR2 YYEEEE. Trimming took off 3 bases at V and 0 bases at J, with 13 bases between the two ends. CDR3 length: 16 residues. CDR3 amino acids: CASSSRRGASNQPQHF. For the CDR3, the DNA is TGTGCCAGCAGCTCCAGGCGGGGGGCTAGCAATCAGCCCCAGCATTTT.

This chain connects TRBV6-2 or TRBV6-3 to TRBJ1-2; 9 bases line up with TRBD1. The germline gives CDR1 MNHEY, CDR2 SVGEGT. Trimming at V came to 3 bases and at J to 4 bases, leaving 9 bases not matched to a gene. The CDR3 contains 16 residues. Here the CDR3 reads CASSYSPDRGSYGYTF. The CDR3 DNA reads as TGTGCCAGCAGTTATTCGCCGGACAGGGGATCCTATGGCTACACCTTC.

In nucleotides, the CDR3 is TGTGCCAGCAGCCGGGGGACTAGCGGGGGCTACGAGCAGTACTTC. Translation gives CASSRGTSGGYEQYF. The chain recombines TRBV3-1 (or the pseudogene TRBV3-2) with TRBJ2-7, with TRBD2 matching 14 bases. This CDR3 has 15 residues. From germline, CDR1 is LGHDT and CDR2 YNNKEL (reference sequence). J gave up 3 bases and V 4 bases, and 2 bases lay outside the gene matches.

This chain links TRBV18 with TRBJ1-1; maybe TRBD1 (5 bases). The CDR3 has 17 residues. V gave up 2 bases and J gave up 3 bases, with 19 bases separating them. CDR1 KGHSH and CDR2 LQKENI come from the germline V gene. CDR3 in DNA: TGTGCCAGCTCACCATTCGCTCCAGACAGCACGCACACTGAAGCTTTCTTT. As protein: CASSPFAPDSTHTEAFF.

This clone showed up just a few times. This chain connects TRBV4-3 to TRBJ2-7; 11 bases agree with TRBD1. Germline-derived CDR1 and CDR2 are LGHNA and YSLEER. V lost 0 bases and J lost 4; bases outside the gene matches: 2. CDR3 size: 15 residues. The CDR3 here is CASSQEGTGGYEQYF. The CDR3 DNA reads as TGCGCCAGCAGCCAAGAAGGGACAGGGGGATACGAGCAGTACTTC.

This chain uses TRBV19 with TRBJ2-1; tentatively, D is TRBD2 (5 bases). Trimming removed 3 bases at V and 6 bases at J, with 9 bases between. Germline CDR1 LNHDA, CDR2 SQIVND (reference sequence). The CDR3 loop spans 13 amino acids. The CDR3 sequence: CASSISLANEQFF. In DNA form, the CDR3 reads TGTGCCAGTAGTATTTCCCTAGCCAATGAGCAGTTCTTC.

The chain links TRBV7-2 to TRBJ1-4; the D is unclear. CDR1 SGHTA and CDR2 FQGNSA come from the germline V gene. This CDR3 contains 15 residues. Trimming took off 0 bases at V and 7 bases at J, with 12 bases between the two ends. In DNA form, the CDR3 reads TGTGCCAGCAGCTTAGCGGGCGAATTAGGTGAAAAACTGTTTTTT. It codes for CASSLAGELGEKLFF.

The J gene is TRBJ2-1, the V gene TRBV15, with TRBD2 matching 7 bases. From germline, CDR1 is LNHNV and CDR2 YYDKDF (reference sequence). The CDR3 has 19 residues. The junction had 15 bases not matched to a gene; V was cut back by 0 bases and J by 4 bases. The DNA for the CDR3 is TGTGCCACCAGCAGAGATGGGGCTAGCGGAACTACTCCTTACAATGAGCAGTTCTTC. Its translation: CATSRDGASGTTPYNEQFF.

This clone has a single count. V and J are TRBV11-1 and TRBJ1-3; 8 bases are a match to TRBD1. The CDR3 length is 16 residues. The germline V gene encodes CDR1 SGHAT and CDR2 FQDESV (reference sequence). The junction had 8 bases not matched to a gene; V was cut back by 5 bases and J by 2 bases. CDR3 in amino acids: CASSRGQGTTGNTIYF. For the CDR3, the DNA is TGTGCCAGCAGCAGAGGACAGGGAACGACTGGAAACACCATATATTTT.

This rearrangement joins TRBV6-5 to TRBJ1-3; unclear D gene. From germline, CDR1 is MNHEY and CDR2 SVGAGI. The V end was cut by 2 bases, the J end by 0 bases, with 8 bases between. The CDR3 spans 15 residues. The CDR3 loop is CASSYGLFSGNTIYF. The CDR3, as DNA: TGTGCCAGCAGTTACGGGCTATTCTCTGGAAACACCATATATTTT.

The V gene is TRBV18, the J gene TRBJ1-2; D call uncertain. Germline CDR1 reads KGHSH; CDR2 reads LQKENI. The V and J ends lost 1 base and 0 bases respectively, with 12 bases between them. This CDR3 region has 16 residues. CDR3 region: CASSPRAVSSNYGYTF. The CDR3 DNA reads TGTGCCAGCTCACCACGGGCAGTCTCTTCTAACTATGGCTACACCTTC.

The J gene is TRBJ1-1, the V gene TRBV3-1 (or the pseudogene TRBV3-2); no definite D call. Germline loops: CDR1 LGHDT, CDR2 YNNKEL (reference sequence). Trimming removed 3 bases from V and 7 bases from J, with 6 bases in between. This CDR3 has 11 residues. As DNA, the CDR3 is TGTGCCAGCAGCCACTTCTTTGAAGCTTTCTTT. Encoded protein: CASSHFFEAFF.

This chain links TRBV7-9 with TRBJ1-2; TRBD1 matches 10 bases. J lost 7 bases, V lost 6 bases, and 14 bases had no gene match. In germline, CDR1 is SEHNR, CDR2 FQNEAQ (reference sequence). The CDR3 covers 16 residues. CDR3 sequence (DNA): TGTGCCAGCAGAAGGACAGGGGGTAGCGGACCCTCTGGCTACACCTTC. Protein product: CASRRTGGSGPSGYTF.

The gene calls are TRBV7-9 and TRBJ2-5; a possible D gene is TRBD1 (6 bases). The germline V gene encodes CDR1 SEHNR and CDR2 FQNEAQ (reference sequence). V lost 0 bases and J 7 bases, leaving 15 bases between the germline ends. The CDR3 is 15 residues long. The CDR3 loop reads CASSLASRGVGTQYF. As DNA, the CDR3 is TGTGCCAGCAGCTTAGCGAGCAGGGGCGTCGGGACCCAGTACTTC.

The chain is built from TRBV15 and TRBJ2-3; 8 bases match TRBD2. CDR1 LNHNV and CDR2 YYDKDF come from the germline V gene (reference sequence). The CDR3 length is 15 residues. V gave up 0 bases and J gave up 5 bases; unmatched junction bases: 4. This CDR3 reads CATSRDPGTRDTQYF. The CDR3 DNA reads as TGTGCCACCAGCAGAGACCCCGGGACTAGAGATACGCAGTATTTT.

This chain uses TRBV5-4 with TRBJ1-2, with TRBD1 matching over 9 bases. Trimming removed 3 bases from V and 4 bases from J; junction bases left unmatched: 4. Per germline, CDR1 SGHNT and CDR2 YYREEE (reference sequence). The CDR3 has 14 amino acids. CDR3 amino acids: CASSYTGGGYGYTF. In DNA, the CDR3 is TGTGCCAGCAGCTACACAGGGGGCGGCTATGGCTACACCTTC.

This clone was counted a few times. The chain couples TRBV7-9 to TRBJ1-2; 12 nucleotides agree with TRBD1. V lost 0 bases to trimming and J lost 5 bases; unmatched junction nucleotides: 4. CDR3 length: 16 amino acids. Per germline, CDR1 SEHNR and CDR2 FQNEAQ (reference sequence). The CDR3 sequence: CASSLAGQGAYYGYTF. The CDR3 DNA reads TGTGCCAGCAGCTTAGCGGGACAGGGGGCGTATTATGGCTACACCTTC.

This clone appeared once. The chain is built from TRBV10-1 and TRBJ1-1; D gene uncertain. Trimming shortened V by 2 bases and J by 6 bases, and 10 bases separated the two germline ends. This CDR3 comprises 13 residues. Germline CDR1 WNHNN, CDR2 SYGVQD (reference sequence). The CDR3 reads CASSEPKPAEAFF. The CDR3 DNA follows: TGCGCCAGCAGTGAGCCCAAACCAGCTGAAGCTTTCTTT.

The chain is built from TRBV27 and TRBJ1-5; 9 nucleotides align to TRBD1. Trimming removed 9 bases from V and 2 bases from J; junction bases left unmatched: 5. The CDR3 spans 14 residues. CDR1 is MNHEY, CDR2 SMNVEV, per germline (reference sequence). This CDR3 reads CASRTGEGNQPQHF. The CDR3 DNA is TGTGCCAGTAGGACAGGGGAGGGCAATCAGCCCCAGCATTTT.

The rearrangement uses TRBV11-3 and TRBJ1-1; D not resolved. The V and J ends lost 3 bases and 1 base respectively, with 9 bases between them. In germline, CDR1 is SGHNT, CDR2 YENEEA. The CDR3 spans 14 residues. DNA for the CDR3: TGTGCCAGCAGCTTTGACACCCCGAACACTGAAGCTTTCTTT. Amino acid sequence: CASSFDTPNTEAFF.